One T cell receptor beta chain is described in this entry. Peripheral blood and lesional scalp punch biopsies were taken from alopecia areata patients. Both CD4+ and CD8+ T cells were separated by sorting PBMCs. Per germline, CDR1 MGHRA and CDR2 YSYEKL. The ends were cut back, 3 bases at V and 1 base at J, with 18 bases in the middle. This CDR3 comprises 17 residues. This sample stems from a study of CD8+ T cells in alopecia areata. Study at large: It was 6 to 18 months of tofacitinib, and then there were 6 months off drug.

Reverse transcribed after extraction, RNA yielded cDNA as the sequencing template. TCRdb's copy holds only in-frame clones and misses some; the assay was immunoSEQ multiplex PCR. The sample holds roughly 250,000 clones; about 68% are singletons and the top ten take more than 0.95%. The receptor comes from a human donor with alopecia areata. This chain joins TRBV4-1 and TRBJ2-5; possibly TRBD2 for D (7 bases). The input for sequencing was CD4+ T cells sorted from blood, taken at week 0. The CDR3 DNA follows: TGCGCCAGCAGCCACTTAGGGGGAGGGACTCTCCAAGAGACCCAGTACTTC. Its protein is CASSHLGGGTLQETQYF.